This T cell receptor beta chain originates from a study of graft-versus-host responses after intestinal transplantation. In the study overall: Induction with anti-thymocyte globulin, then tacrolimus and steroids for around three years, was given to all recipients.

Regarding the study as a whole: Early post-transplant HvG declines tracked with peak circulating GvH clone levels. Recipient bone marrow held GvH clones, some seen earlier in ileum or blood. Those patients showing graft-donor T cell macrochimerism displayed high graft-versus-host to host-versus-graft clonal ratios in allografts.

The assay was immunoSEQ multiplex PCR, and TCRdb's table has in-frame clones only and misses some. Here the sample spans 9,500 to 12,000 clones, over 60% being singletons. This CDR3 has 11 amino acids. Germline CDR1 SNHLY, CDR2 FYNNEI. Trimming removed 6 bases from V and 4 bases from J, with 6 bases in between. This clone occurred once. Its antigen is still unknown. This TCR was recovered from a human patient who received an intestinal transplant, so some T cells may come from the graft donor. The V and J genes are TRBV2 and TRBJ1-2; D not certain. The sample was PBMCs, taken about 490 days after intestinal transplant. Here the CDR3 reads CASRFSYGYTF. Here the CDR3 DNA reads TGTGCCAGCAGGTTCTCCTATGGCTACACCTTC.